This T cell receptor beta chain is from a study of T cell responses to AZD1222 COVID-19 vaccine. Notes on the study in general: CD4 TCRs linked to vaccination spanned spike, dominating at 160-218 and 743-854. None of the repertoires were sampled until the peak T cell response had passed. After two AZD1222 doses, spike-specific TCR breadth and depth rose versus day 0.

Profiled with immunoSEQ multiplex PCR; TCRdb holds only in-frame clones, not every one. The sample consists of 83,000 or so clones, roughly 86% of them appearing once. Germline V gene data show CDR1 as SGDLS and CDR2 as YYNGEE. The CDR3 loop spans 16 amino acids. Trimming pared 0 bases from V and 1 base from J, leaving 13 bases between. With regard to this clone: Its target is not known.

J is TRBJ1-2 and V is TRBV9, with D possibly matching TRBD1 (5 bases). The material sequenced was peripheral blood, taken on day 0 of AZD1222 vaccination. The clonotype originates from an adult in good health. The CDR3 spells CASSVARDGGNYGYTF. The CDR3 DNA follows: TGTGCCAGCAGCGTAGCCAGGGATGGGGGTAACTATGGCTACACCTTC.